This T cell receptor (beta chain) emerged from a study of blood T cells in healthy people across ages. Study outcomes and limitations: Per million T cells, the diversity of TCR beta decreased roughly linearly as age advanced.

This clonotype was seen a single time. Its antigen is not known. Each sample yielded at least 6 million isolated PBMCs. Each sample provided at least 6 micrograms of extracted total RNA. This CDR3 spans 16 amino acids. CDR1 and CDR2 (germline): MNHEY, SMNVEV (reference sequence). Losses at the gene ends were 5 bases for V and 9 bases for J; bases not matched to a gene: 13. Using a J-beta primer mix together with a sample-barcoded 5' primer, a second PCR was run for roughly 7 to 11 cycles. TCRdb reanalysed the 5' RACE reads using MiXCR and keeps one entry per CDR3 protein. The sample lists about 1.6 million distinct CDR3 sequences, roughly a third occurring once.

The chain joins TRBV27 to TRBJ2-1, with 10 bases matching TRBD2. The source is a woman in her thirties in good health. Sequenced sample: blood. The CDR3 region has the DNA TGTGCCAGCAGTCTTATAGACGGGACTAGCGAAGTTGAGCAGTTCTTC. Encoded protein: CASSLIDGTSEVEQFF.